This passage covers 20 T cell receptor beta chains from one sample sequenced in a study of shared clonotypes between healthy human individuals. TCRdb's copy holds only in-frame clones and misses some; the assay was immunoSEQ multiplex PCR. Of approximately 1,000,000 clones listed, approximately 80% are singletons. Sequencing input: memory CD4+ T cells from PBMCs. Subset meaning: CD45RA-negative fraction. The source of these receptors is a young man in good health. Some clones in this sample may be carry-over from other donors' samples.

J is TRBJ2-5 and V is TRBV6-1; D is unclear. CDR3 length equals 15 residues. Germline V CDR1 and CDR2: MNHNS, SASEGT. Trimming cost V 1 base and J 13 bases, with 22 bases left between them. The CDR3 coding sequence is TGTGCCAGCAGTGAAGAAAGCTGGTCTACCGTTCACCGGTACTTC. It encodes CASSEESWSTVHRYF.

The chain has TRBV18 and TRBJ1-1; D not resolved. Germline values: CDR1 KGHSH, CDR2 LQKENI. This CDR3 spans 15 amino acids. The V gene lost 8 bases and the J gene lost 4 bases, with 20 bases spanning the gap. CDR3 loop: CASTRALSSGTEAFF. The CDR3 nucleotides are TGTGCCAGCACCAGAGCGCTAAGCTCTGGCACTGAAGCTTTCTTT. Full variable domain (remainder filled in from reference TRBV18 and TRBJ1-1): NAGVMQNPRHLVRRRGQEARLRCSPMKGHSHVYWYRQLPEEGLKFMVYLQKENIIDESGMPKERFSAEFPKEGPSILRIQQVVRGDSAAYFCASTRALSSGTEAFFGQGTRLTVV.

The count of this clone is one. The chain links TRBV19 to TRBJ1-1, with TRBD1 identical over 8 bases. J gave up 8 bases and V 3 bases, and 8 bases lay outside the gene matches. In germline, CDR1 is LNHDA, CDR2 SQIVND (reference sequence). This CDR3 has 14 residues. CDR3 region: CASSIAPDRVEAFF. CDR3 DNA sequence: TGTGCCAGTAGTATTGCCCCGGACAGGGTCGAAGCTTTCTTT. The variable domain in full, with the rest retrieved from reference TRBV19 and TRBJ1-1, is DGGITQSPKYLFRKEGQNVTLSCEQNLNHDAMYWYRQDPGQGLRLIYYSQIVNDFQKGDIAEGYSVSREKKESFPLTVTSAQKNPTAFYLCASSIAPDRVEAFFGQGTRLTVV.

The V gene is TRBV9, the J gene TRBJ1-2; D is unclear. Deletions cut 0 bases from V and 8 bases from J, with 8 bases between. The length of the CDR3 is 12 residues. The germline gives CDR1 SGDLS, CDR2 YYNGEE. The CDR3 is CASSVAGEGYTF. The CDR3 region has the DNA TGTGCCAGCAGCGTAGCCGGGGAGGGCTACACCTTC.

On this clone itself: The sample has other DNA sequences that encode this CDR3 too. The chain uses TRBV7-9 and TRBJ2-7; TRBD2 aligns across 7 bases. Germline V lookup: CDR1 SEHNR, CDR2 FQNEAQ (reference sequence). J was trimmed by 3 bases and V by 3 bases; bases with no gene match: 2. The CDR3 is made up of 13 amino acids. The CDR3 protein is CASSFGGSYEQYF. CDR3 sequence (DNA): TGTGCCAGCAGCTTCGGCGGGAGCTACGAGCAGTACTTC.

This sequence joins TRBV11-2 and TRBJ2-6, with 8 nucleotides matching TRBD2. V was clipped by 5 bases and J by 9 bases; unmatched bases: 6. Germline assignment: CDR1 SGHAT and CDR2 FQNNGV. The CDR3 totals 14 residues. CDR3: CASSPGGAINVLTF. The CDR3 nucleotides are TGTGCCAGCAGCCCCGGGGGGGCGATCAACGTCCTGACTTTC.

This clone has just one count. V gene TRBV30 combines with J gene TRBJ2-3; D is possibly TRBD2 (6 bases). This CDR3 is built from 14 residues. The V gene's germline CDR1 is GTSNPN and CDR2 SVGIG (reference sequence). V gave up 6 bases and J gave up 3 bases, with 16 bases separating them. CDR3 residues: CACFQGGSTDTQYF. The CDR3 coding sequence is TGTGCCTGTTTCCAGGGAGGAAGTACAGATACGCAGTATTTT.

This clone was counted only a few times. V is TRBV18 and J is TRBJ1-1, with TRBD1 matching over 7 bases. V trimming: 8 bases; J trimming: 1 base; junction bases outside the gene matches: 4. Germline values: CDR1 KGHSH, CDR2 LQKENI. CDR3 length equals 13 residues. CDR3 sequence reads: CASTGQTNTEAFF. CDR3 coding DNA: TGTGCCAGCACGGGACAGACGAACACTGAAGCTTTCTTT.

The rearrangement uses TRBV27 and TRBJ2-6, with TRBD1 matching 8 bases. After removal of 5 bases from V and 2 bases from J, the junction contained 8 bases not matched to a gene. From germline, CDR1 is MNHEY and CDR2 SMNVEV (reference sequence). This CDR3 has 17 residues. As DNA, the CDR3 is TGTGCCAGCAGTCAAGGACAGGGAGTAGCTGGGGCCAACGTCCTGACTTTC. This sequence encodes CASSQGQGVAGANVLTF.

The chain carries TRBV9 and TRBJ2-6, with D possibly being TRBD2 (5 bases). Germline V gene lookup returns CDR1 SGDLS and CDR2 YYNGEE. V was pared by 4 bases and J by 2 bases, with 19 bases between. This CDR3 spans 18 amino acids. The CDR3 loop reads CASSPGGEGVAGANVLTF. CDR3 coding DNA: TGTGCCAGCAGCCCAGGTGGAGAGGGTGTGGCTGGGGCCAACGTCCTGACTTTC.

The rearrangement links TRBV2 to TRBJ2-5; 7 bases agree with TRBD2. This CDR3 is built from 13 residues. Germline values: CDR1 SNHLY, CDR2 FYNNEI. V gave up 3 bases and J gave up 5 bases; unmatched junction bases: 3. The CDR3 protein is CASSDGGSETQYF. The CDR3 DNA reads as TGTGCCAGCAGTGACGGCGGGAGTGAGACCCAGTACTTC. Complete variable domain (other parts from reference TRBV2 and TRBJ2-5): EPEVTQTPSHQVTQMGQEVILRCVPISNHLYFYWYRQILGQKVEFLVSFYNNEISEKSEIFDDQFSVERPDGSNFTLKIRSTKLEDSAMYFCASSDGGSETQYFGPGTRLLVL.

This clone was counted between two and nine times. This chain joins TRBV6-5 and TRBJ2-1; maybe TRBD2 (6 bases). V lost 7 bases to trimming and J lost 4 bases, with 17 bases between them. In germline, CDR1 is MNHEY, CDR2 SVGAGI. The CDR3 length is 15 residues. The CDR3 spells CASKRDWAVYNEQFF. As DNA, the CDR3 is TGTGCCAGCAAAAGGGACTGGGCGGTGTACAATGAGCAGTTCTTC.

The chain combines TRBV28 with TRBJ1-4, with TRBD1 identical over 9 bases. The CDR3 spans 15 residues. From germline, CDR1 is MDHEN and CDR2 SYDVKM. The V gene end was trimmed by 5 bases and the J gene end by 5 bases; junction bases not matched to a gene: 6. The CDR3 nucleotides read TGTGCCAGCAGTCCCGTTGGACAGGGGAATGAAAAACTGTTTTTT. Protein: CASSPVGQGNEKLFF.

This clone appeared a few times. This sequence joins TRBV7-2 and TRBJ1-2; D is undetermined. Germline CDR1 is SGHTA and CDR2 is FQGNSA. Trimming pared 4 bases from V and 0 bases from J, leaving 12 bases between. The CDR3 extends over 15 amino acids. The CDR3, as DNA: TGTGCCAGCAGCTCTATGAGGGCCGCTAACTATGGCTACACCTTC. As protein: CASSSMRAANYGYTF.

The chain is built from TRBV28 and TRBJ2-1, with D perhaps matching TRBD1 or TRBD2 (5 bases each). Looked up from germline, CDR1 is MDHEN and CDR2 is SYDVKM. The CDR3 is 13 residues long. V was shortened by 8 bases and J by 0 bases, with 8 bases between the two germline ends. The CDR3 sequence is CASGTSSYNEQFF. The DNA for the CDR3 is TGTGCCAGCGGGACGAGCTCCTACAATGAGCAGTTCTTC.

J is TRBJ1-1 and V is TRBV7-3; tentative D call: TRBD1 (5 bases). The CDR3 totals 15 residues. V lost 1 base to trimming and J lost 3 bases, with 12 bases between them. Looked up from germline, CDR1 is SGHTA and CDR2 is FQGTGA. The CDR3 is CASSLRDLGDTEAFF. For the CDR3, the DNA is TGTGCCAGCAGCTTAAGGGACCTAGGTGACACTGAAGCTTTCTTT. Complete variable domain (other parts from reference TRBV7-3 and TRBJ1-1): GAGVSQTPSNKVTEKGKYVELRCDPISGHTALYWYRQSLGQGPEFLIYFQGTGAADDSGLPNDRFFAVRPEGSVSTLKIQRTERGDSAVYLCASSLRDLGDTEAFFGQGTRLTVV.

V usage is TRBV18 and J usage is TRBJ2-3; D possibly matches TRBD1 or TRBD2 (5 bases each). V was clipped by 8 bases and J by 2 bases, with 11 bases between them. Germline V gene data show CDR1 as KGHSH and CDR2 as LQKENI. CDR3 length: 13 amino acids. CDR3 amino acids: CASQGRDTDTQYF. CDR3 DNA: TGTGCCAGCCAGGGACGAGACACAGATACGCAGTATTTT.

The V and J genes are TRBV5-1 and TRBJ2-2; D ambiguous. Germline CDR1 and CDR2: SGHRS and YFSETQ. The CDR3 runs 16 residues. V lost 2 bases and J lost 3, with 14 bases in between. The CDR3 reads CASSFIDGPDTGELFF. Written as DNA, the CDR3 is TGCGCCAGCAGCTTTATCGACGGACCCGACACCGGGGAGCTGTTTTTT. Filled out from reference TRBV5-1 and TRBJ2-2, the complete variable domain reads KAGVTQTPRYLIKTRGQQVTLSCSPISGHRSVSWYQQTPGQGLQFLFEYFSETQRNKGNFPGRFSGRQFSNSRSEMNVSTLELGDSALYLCASSFIDGPDTGELFFGEGSRLTVL.

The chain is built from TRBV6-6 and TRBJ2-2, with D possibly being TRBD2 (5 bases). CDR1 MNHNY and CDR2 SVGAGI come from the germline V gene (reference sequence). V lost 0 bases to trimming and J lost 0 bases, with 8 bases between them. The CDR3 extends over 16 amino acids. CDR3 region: CASSYSEEPNTGELFF. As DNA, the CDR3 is TGTGCCAGCAGTTACTCGGAGGAGCCGAACACCGGGGAGCTGTTTTTT.

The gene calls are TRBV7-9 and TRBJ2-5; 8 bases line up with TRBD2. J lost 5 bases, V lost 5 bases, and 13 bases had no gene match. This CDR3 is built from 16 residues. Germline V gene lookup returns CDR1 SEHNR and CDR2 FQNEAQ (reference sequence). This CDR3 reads CASSLRAGDPGETQYF. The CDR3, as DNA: TGTGCCAGCAGCCTCCGAGCGGGAGACCCAGGGGAGACCCAGTACTTC.